The sequence of this T cell receptor (beta chain) was determined in a study of vaccination effects on CD4 cells after COVID-19. Before any sequencing was done, the ViraFEST assay used viral peptide pools to expand antigen-specific CD4+ T cells. Isolation of CD4+ T cells took place after less than 12 days of culture. Either the BNT162b2 or mRNA-1273 vaccine was given to participants in two doses. Trimming took 3 bases from V and 1 from J, leaving 6 bases between them. The CDR3 has 13 residues. With respect to this clone: The antigen remains unidentified.

Repertoires were generated with immunoSEQ multiplex PCR, while TCRdb's copy carries only in-frame clones and drops some. The sample contains tens of thousands of clones, just under 75% of which appear only once. The rearrangement joins TRBV12-3 or TRBV12-4 to TRBJ1-1; TRBD1 might be the D (5 bases). This TCR was recovered from a human donor who received a COVID-19 vaccine. This specimen was CD4+ T cells from PBMCs cultured with HCoV-229E spike peptides, taken after COVID-19 vaccination. Here the CDR3 reads CASSFQGNTEAFF. The CDR3 region has the DNA TGTGCCAGCAGTTTTCAGGGGAACACTGAAGCTTTCTTT.